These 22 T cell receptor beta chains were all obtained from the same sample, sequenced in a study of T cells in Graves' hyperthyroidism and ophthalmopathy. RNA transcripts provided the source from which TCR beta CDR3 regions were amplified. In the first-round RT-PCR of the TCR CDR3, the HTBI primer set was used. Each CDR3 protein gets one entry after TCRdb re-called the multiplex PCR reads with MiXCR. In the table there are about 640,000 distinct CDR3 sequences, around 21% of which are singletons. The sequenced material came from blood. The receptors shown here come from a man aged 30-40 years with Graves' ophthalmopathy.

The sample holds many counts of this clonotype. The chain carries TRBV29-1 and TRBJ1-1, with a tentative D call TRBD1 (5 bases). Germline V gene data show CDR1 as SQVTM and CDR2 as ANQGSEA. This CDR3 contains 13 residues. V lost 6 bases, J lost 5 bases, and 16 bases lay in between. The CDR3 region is CSVRWAPGTEAFF. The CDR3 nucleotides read TGCAGCGTGAGGTGGGCCCCAGGGACTGAAGCTTTCTTT.

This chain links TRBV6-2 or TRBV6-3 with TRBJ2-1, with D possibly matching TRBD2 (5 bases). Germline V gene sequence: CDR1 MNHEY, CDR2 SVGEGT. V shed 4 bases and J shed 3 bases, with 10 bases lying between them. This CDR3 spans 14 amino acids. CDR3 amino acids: CASSLREGYNEQFF. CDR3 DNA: TGTGCCAGCAGTTTGAGGGAAGGCTACAATGAGCAGTTCTTC.

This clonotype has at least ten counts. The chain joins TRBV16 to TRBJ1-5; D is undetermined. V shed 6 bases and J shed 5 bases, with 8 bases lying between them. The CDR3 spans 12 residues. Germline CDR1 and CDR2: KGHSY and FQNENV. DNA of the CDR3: TGTGCCAGCAGACTTGGGGATCAGCCCCAGCATTTT. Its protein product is CASRLGDQPQHF.

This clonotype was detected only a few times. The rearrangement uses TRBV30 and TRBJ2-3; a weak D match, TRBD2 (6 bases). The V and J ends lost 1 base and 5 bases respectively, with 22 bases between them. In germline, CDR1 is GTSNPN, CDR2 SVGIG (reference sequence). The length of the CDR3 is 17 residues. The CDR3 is CAWSAQSGTGRVDTQYF. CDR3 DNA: TGTGCCTGGAGTGCCCAATCCGGGACTGGTCGTGTAGATACGCAGTATTTT. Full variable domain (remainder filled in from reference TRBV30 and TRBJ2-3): SQTIHQWPATLVQPVGSPLSLECTVEGTSNPNLYWYRQAAGRGLQLLFYSVGIGQISSEVPQNLSASRPQDRQFILSSKKLLLSDSGFYLCAWSAQSGTGRVDTQYFGPGTRLTVL.

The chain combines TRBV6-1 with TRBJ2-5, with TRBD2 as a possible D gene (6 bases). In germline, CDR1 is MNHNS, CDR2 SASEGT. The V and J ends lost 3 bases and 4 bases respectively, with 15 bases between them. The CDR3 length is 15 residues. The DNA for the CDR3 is TGTGCCAGCAGTGATTGGCCGAACGGGGGAGAGACCCAGTACTTC. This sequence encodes CASSDWPNGGETQYF.

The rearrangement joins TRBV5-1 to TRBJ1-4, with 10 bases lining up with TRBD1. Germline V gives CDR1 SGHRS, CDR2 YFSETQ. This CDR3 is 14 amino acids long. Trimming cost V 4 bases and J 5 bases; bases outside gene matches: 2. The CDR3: CASSVGQGNEKLFF. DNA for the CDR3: TGCGCCAGCAGCGTGGGACAGGGGAATGAAAAACTGTTTTTT.

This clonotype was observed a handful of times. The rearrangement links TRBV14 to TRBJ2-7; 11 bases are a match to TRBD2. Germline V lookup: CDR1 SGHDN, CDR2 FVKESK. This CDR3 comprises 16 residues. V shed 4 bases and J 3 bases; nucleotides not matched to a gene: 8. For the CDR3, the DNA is TGTGCCAGCAGCCCGGCGACTAGCGGGAAGAACTACGAGCAGTACTTC. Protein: CASSPATSGKNYEQYF.

CDR3 DNA sequence: TGTGCCAGCAGTGAAGTTATTCGGGACAGGGTGCGGATTAATGAAAAACTGTTTTTT. This codes for CASSEVIRDRVRINEKLFF. The V gene is TRBV6-1, the J gene TRBJ1-4, with 9 bases that match TRBD1. The CDR3 extends over 19 amino acids. Germline CDR1 MNHNS, CDR2 SASEGT. V shed 1 base, J shed 4 bases, and the junction held 13 bases outside the gene matches.

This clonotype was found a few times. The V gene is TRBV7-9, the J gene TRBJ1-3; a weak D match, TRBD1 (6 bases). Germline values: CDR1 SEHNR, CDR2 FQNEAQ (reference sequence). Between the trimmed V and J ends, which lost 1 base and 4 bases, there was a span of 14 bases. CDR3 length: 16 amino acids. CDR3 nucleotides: TGTGCCAGCAGCTTAGTTGGGGGGGGCTCCGGAAACACCATATATTTT. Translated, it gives CASSLVGGGSGNTIYF.

The CDR3 nucleotides are TGTGCCAGCAGCGTAGTGGCCCGCCACGGCGATACGCAGTATTTT. It encodes CASSVVARHGDTQYF. The rearrangement uses TRBV9 and TRBJ2-3, with unresolved D. Germline V CDR1 and CDR2: SGDLS, YYNGEE. The CDR3 length is 15 residues. V lost 0 bases and J 6 bases, leaving 14 bases between the germline ends.

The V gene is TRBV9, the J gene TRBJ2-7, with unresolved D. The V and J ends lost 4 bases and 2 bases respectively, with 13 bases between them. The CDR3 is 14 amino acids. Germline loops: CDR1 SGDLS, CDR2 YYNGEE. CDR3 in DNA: TGTGCCAGCAGCCCGGCCTATACCCCCTACGAGCAGTACTTC. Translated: CASSPAYTPYEQYF. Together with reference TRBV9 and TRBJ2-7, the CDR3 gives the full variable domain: DSGVTQTPKHLITATGQRVTLRCSPRSGDLSVYWYQQSLDQGLQFLIQYYNGEERAKGNILERFSAQQFPDLHSELNLSSLELGDSALYFCASSPAYTPYEQYFGPGTRLTVT.

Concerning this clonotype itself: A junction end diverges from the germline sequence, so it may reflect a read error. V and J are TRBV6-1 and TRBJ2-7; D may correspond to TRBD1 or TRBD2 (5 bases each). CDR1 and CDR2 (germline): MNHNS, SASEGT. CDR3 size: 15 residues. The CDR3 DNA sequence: TGTGCCAGCAACTGGGAAGCCTGGGGGTCCTACGAGCGGTACTTC. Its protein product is CASNWEAWGSYERYF.

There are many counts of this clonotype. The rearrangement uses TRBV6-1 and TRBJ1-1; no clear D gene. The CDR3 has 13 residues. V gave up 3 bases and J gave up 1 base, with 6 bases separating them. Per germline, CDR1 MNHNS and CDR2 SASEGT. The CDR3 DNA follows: TGTGCCAGCAGTGAGTCGGAGAACACTGAAGCTTTCTTT. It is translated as CASSESENTEAFF.

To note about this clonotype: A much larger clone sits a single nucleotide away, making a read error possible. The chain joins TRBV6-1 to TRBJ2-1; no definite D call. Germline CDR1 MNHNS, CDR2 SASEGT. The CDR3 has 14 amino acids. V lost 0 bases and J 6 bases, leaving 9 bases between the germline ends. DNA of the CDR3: TGTGCCAGCAGTGAAGCGCAGGCATTCAATGAGCAGTTCTTC. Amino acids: CASSEAQAFNEQFF.

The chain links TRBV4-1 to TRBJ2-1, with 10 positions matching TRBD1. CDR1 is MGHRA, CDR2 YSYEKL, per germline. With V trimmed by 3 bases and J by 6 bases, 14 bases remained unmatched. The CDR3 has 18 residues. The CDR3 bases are TGCGCCAGCAGCCATCGATCTCGGACAGGGGGTATCGGCAATGAGCAGTTCTTC. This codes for CASSHRSRTGGIGNEQFF.

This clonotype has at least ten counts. CDR3 sequence: CASSWSILGDTQYF. CDR3 nucleotide sequence: TGTGCCAGCAGTTGGAGCATACTTGGAGATACGCAGTATTTT. J is TRBJ2-3 and V is TRBV6-2 or TRBV6-3; D is undetermined. The V gene's germline CDR1 is MNHEY and CDR2 SVGEGT. Trimming pared 4 bases from V and 5 bases from J, leaving 13 bases between. The CDR3 loop spans 14 amino acids.

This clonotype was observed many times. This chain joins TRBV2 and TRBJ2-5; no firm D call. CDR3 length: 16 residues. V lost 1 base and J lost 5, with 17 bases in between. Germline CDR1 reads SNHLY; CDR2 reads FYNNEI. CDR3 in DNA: TGTGCCAGCAGTGAAGAGGGTACAGCACCACGGGAGACCCAGTACTTC. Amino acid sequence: CASSEEGTAPRETQYF.

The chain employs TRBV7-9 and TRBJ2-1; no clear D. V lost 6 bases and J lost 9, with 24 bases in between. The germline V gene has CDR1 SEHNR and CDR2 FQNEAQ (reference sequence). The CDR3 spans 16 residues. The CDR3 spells CASRPRSGLLSGEQFF. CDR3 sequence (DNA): TGTGCCAGCAGACCCCGTTCCGGGTTGCTTTCTGGTGAGCAGTTCTTC. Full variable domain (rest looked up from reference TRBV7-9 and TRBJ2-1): DTGVSQNPRHKITKRGQNVTFRCDPISEHNRLYWYRQTLGQGPEFLTYFQNEAQLEKSRLLSDRFSAERPKGSFSTLEIQRTEQGDSAMYLCASRPRSGLLSGEQFFGPGTRLTVL.

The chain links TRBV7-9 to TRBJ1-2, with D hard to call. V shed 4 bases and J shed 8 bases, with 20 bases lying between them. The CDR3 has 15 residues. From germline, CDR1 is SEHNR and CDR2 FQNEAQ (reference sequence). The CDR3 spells CASSSPSAPGIGYTF. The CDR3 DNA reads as TGTGCCAGCAGCTCCCCCTCTGCCCCGGGGATCGGCTACACCTTC. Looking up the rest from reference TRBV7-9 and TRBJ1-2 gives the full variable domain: DTGVSQNPRHKITKRGQNVTFRCDPISEHNRLYWYRQTLGQGPEFLTYFQNEAQLEKSRLLSDRFSAERPKGSFSTLEIQRTEQGDSAMYLCASSSPSAPGIGYTFGSGTRLTVV.

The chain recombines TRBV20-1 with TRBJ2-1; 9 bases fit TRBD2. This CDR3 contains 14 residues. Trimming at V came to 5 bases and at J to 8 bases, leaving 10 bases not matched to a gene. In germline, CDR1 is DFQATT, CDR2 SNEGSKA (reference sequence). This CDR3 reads CSALNVAGADEQFF. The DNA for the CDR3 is TGCAGTGCTTTAAACGTAGCGGGAGCCGATGAGCAGTTCTTC.

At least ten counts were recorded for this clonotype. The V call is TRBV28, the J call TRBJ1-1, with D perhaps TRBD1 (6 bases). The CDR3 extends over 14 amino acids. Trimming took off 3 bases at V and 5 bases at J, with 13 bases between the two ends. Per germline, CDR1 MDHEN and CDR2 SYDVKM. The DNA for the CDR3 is TGTGCCAGCAGTTTTGGGGGGGCACTGACTGAAGCTTTCTTT. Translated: CASSFGGALTEAFF.

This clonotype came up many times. CDR3 nucleotides: TGTGCCAGCAGCGCTAGCGGGAGGTCAGATACGCAGTATTTT. It yields the protein CASSASGRSDTQYF. The chain couples TRBV27 to TRBJ2-3; TRBD2 aligns across 11 bases. The CDR3 totals 14 residues. Unmatched junction bases numbered 3, after V lost 6 bases and J lost 4 bases. CDR1 and CDR2 from the germline V gene are MNHEY and SMNVEV (reference sequence).